This TCR beta chain was sequenced during a study of T cells and Merkel cell carcinoma outcomes. Study results and limitations: In Merkel cell carcinoma, repertoire and T-cell density reportedly predicted outcomes.

Notes on this clone: The antigen is not known.

Trimming took 0 bases from V and 7 from J, leaving 10 bases between them. The CDR3 has 14 amino acids. Germline loops: CDR1 LGHNA, CDR2 YNFKEQ. Clones were sequenced by immunoSEQ multiplex PCR, and TCRdb holds only the in-frame ones, with some missing. This sample has around 1,100 clones; approximately 90% occur once, and the top ten carry about 10%. The sequencing sample was made of tumor tissue from Merkel cell carcinoma. The gene calls are TRBV4-2 and TRBJ1-5, with D tentatively TRBD1 (5 bases). This TCR was recovered from a human donor with Merkel cell carcinoma. For the CDR3, the DNA is TGTGCCAGCAGCCAAGAGAGGGGCGTCCAGCCCCAGCATTTT. Its protein is CASSQERGVQPQHF.